This T cell receptor beta chain was sequenced in a study of blood T cells in healthy people across ages. This CDR3 has 14 amino acids. The J segment lost 5 bases and the V segment lost 0 bases, leaving 3 bases of the junction unmatched. CDR1 is SGDLS, CDR2 YYNGEE, per germline. Through a sample-barcoded 5' primer and a J-beta primer mix, a second PCR was run for roughly 6 to 12 cycles. TCRdb called the 5' RACE reads again in MiXCR, with one record for every CDR3 protein. The sample holds roughly 900,000 distinct CDR3 sequences, roughly 52% seen once. The chain carries TRBV9 and TRBJ1-2; 8 bases fit TRBD1. The source material was blood. The TCR sequence derives from a man aged 25-45 years in good health. CDR3 sequence (DNA): TGTGCCAGCAGCGTAGAAGACAGGGGATATGGCTACACCTTC. Residues: CASSVEDRGYGYTF.